This TCR beta chain was recorded in a study of blood T cell repertoires in COVID-19. Study summary: The samples span acute and convalescent COVID-19 from the United States, Italy and Spain. The cDNA or gDNA used as material had been derived from T cells, B-cell-depleted T cells, or PBMCs.

Under the authors' procedure: Amplification with reference gene primers provided the estimates of nucleated cell counts. Produced via immunoSEQ multiplex PCR; TCRdb's table is partial and in-frame only. The V and J calls and the clone size are those of that table, but D and trimming were determined from the DNA. In the table there are thousands of clones, about 88% of which are singletons. Germline loops: CDR1 MNHEY, CDR2 SVGAGI. The ends were cut back, 6 bases at V and 0 bases at J, with 11 bases in the middle. The CDR3 runs 14 residues. The sequence was obtained from a human donor with active COVID-19. The donor label of this sample is uncertain. The sequenced material came from peripheral blood. V is TRBV6-5 and J is TRBJ2-5; D remains ambiguous. The CDR3 sequence: CASRLWRNQETQYF. CDR3 DNA sequence: TGTGCCAGCAGGCTCTGGCGGAACCAAGAGACCCAGTACTTC.